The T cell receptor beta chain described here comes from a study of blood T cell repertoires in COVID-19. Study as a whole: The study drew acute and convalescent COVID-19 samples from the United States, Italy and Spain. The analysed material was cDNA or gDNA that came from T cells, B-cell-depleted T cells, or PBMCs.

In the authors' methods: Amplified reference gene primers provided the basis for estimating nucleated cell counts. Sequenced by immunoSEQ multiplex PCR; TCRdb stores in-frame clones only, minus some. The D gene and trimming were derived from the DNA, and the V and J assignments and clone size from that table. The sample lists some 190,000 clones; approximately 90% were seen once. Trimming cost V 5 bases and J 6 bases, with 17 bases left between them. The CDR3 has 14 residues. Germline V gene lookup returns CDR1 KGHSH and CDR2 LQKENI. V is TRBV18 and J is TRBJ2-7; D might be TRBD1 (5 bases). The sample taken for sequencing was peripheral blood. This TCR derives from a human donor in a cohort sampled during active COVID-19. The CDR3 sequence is CASSSSRGPLEQYF. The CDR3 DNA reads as TGTGCCAGCTCATCTTCTAGGGGCCCCCTCGAGCAGTACTTC.